This T cell receptor (beta chain) was observed in a study of control samples from healthy donors and cancer patients. Only in-frame clones appear in the TCRdb table, and some are missing; sequencing was by immunoSEQ multiplex PCR. The sample consists of 45,000 to 60,000 clones, about 80% of them appearing once. The CDR3 is made up of 14 amino acids. Trimming shortened V by 6 bases and J by 4 bases, and 16 bases separated the two germline ends. The germline CDR1 and CDR2 sequences are SQVTM and ANQGSEA. The sample consisted of blood. The chain employs TRBV29-1 and TRBJ2-1; D is unclear. The source of this sequence is a man between 70 and 80 years old in good health. CDR3 in amino acids: CSVLSGIRYNEQFF. In DNA form, the CDR3 reads TGCAGCGTCCTTTCTGGGATCCGGTACAATGAGCAGTTCTTC.